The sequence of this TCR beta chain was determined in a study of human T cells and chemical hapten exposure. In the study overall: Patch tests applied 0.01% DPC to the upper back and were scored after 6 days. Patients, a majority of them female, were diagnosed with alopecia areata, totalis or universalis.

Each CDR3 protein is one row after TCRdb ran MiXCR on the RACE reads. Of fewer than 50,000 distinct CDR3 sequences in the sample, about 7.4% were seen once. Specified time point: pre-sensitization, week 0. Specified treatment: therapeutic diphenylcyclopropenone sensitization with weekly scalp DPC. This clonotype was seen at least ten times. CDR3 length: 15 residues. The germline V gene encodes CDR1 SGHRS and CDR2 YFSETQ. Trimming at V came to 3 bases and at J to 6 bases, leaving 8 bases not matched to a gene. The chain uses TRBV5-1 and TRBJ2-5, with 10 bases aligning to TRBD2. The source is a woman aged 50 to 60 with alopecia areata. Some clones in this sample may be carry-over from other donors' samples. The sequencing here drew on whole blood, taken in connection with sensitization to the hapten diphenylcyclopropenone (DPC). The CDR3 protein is CASSSLAGEWKTQYF. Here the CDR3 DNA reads TGCGCCAGCAGCTCTCTAGCGGGAGAATGGAAGACCCAGTACTTC.